This T cell receptor beta chain was recorded in a study of T cells in Graves' hyperthyroidism and ophthalmopathy. Study-level findings and limits: The model identified upcoming ophthalmopathy a median around 7.1 months ahead of onset.

This CDR3 region has 16 residues. Trimming removed 8 bases from V and 7 bases from J, with 23 bases in between. Germline CDR1 reads MDHEN; CDR2 reads SYDVKM. Researchers amplified the TCR beta CDR3 regions from RNA transcripts. Using the HTBI primer set, a first-round RT-PCR was run on the TCR CDR3. TCRdb re-called the multiplex PCR reads with MiXCR, one entry per CDR3 protein. The data contain around 340,000 distinct CDR3 sequences, around 13% of them singletons. This clonotype was found many times. The antigen is not known. Fresh peripheral blood, 10 ml, yielded the PBMCs. The chain uses TRBV28 and TRBJ2-2, with D perhaps TRBD1 (6 bases). This TCR was sampled from a woman under 40 with Graves' hyperthyroidism. The source material was blood. DNA for the CDR3: TGTGCCAGCGCCCCCCAGGGGATCGGGCGGATCGGGGAGCTGTTTTTT. Its translation is CASAPQGIGRIGELFF.